The entry that follows covers one TCR beta chain sequence. The data stem from a study of cytomegalovirus exposure and HLA in healthy donors. The CDR3 runs 13 residues. Germline lookup yields CDR1 SEHNR and CDR2 FQNEAQ (reference sequence). Trimming removed 4 bases from V and 5 bases from J; junction bases left unmatched: 2. PCR was performed using 60 Vbeta and 13 Jbeta primers. TCRdb's table, derived via immunoSEQ multiplex PCR, lists solely in-frame clones and lacks some. In the table there are 110,000 or so clones, 65% to 75% of which are singletons. V and J are TRBV7-9 and TRBJ2-4, with 7 bases identical to TRBD1. This clonotype was sampled from a woman in her thirties or forties in good health and CMV-seropositive. Sequencing used PBMCs. CDR3 loop: CASSSGTENIQYF. CDR3 bases: TGTGCCAGCAGCTCCGGGACAGAAAACATTCAGTACTTC. Together with reference TRBV7-9 and TRBJ2-4, the CDR3 gives the full variable domain: DTGVSQNPRHKITKRGQNVTFRCDPISEHNRLYWYRQTLGQGPEFLTYFQNEAQLEKSRLLSDRFSAERPKGSFSTLEIQRTEQGDSAMYLCASSSGTENIQYFGAGTRLSVL.